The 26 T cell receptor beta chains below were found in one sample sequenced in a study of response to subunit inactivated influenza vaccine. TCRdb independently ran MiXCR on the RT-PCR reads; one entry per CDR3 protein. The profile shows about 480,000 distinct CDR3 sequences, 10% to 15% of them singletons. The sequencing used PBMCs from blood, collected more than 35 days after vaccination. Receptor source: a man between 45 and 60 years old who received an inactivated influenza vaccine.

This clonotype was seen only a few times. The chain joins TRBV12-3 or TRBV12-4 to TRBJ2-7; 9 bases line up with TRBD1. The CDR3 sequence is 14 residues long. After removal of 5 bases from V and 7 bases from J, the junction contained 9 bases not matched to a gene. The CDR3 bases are TGTGCCAGCAGTCGCGGGACAGGGATTGGAGAGCAGTACTTC. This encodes CASSRGTGIGEQYF.

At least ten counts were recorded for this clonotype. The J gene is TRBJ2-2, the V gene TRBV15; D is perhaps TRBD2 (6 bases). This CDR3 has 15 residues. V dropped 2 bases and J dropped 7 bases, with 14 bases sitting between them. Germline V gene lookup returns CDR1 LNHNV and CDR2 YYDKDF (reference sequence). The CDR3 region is CATSRRGAGGGELFF. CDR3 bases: TGTGCCACCAGCAGACGCGGGGCCGGCGGCGGGGAGCTGTTTTTT.

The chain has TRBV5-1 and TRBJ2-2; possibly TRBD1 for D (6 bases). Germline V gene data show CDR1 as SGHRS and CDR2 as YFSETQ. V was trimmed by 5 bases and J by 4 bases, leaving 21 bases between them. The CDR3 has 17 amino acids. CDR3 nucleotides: TGCGCCAGCAGAGCGCCAGCGGTGGGGGCCCGCACCGGGGAGCTGTTTTTT. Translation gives CASRAPAVGARTGELFF.

CDR3 sequence reads: CASSLNAGSYEQYF. The DNA for the CDR3 is TGTGCCAGCAGCTTAAATGCAGGCTCCTACGAGCAGTACTTC. This sequence joins TRBV7-3 and TRBJ2-7; unclear D gene. The CDR3 has 14 amino acids. CDR1 and CDR2 from the germline V gene are SGHTA and FQGTGA. The V end lost 1 base, the J end lost 0 bases, and 7 bases lay between the germline ends.

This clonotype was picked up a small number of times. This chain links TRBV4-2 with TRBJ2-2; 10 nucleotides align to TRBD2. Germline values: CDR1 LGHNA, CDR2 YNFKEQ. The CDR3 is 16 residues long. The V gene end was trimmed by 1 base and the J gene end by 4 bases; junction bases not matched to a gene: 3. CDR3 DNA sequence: TGTGCCAGCAGCCAAGTTAGCGGGGGGCGCACCGGGGAGCTGTTTTTT. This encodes CASSQVSGGRTGELFF.

The CDR3 DNA reads TGTGCCAGCAGCCAAGGGAAAAGGGTGGCCAAAAACATTCAGTACTTC. It encodes CASSQGKRVAKNIQYF. The rearrangement joins TRBV14 to TRBJ2-4; D not resolved. The germline CDR1 and CDR2 sequences are SGHDN and FVKESK. The CDR3 runs to 16 residues. Trimming cost V 1 base and J 1 base, with 11 bases left between them.

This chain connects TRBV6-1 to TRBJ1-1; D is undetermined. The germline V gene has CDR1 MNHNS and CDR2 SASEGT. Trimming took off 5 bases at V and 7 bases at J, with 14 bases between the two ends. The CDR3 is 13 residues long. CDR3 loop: CASSRGQGGEAFF. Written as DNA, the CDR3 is TGTGCCAGCAGTCGAGGGCAAGGAGGTGAAGCTTTCTTT.

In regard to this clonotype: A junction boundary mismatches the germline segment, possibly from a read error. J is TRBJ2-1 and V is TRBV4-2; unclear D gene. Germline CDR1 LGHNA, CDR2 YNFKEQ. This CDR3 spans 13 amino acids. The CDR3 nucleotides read TGTGCCATCAGCCCTTGGCTCAACAGCGAGCAGTTCTTC. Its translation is CAISPWLNSEQFF.

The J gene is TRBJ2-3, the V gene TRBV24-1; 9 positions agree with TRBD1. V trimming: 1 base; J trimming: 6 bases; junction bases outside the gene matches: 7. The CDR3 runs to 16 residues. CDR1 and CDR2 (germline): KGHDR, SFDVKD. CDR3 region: CATSDFPGQGRDTQYF. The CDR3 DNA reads TGTGCCACCAGTGATTTCCCCGGACAGGGGAGGGATACGCAGTATTTT.

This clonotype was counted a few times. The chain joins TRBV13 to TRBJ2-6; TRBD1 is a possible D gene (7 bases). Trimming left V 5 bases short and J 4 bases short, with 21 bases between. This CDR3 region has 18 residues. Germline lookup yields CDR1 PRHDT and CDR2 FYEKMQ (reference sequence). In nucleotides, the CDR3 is TGTGCCAGCAGCCAGGGGGGCAGGGGAATTTCCGGGGCCAACGTCCTGACTTTC. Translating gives CASSQGGRGISGANVLTF.

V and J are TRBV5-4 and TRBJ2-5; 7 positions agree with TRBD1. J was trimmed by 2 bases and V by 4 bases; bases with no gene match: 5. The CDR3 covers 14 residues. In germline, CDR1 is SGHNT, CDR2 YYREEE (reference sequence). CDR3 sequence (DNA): TGTGCCAGCAGCCCGACAGGGTGGCAAGAGACCCAGTACTTC. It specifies CASSPTGWQETQYF.

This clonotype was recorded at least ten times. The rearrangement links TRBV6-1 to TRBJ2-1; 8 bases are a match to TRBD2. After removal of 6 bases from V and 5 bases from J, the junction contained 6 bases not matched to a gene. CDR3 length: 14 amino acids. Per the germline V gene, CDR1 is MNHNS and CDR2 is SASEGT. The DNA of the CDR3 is TGTGCCAGCAGAAAACTAGCGGCTAACAATGAGCAGTTCTTC. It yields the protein CASRKLAANNEQFF.

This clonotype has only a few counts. CDR3 region: CSAREGLAGRNEQFF. The CDR3 nucleotides are TGCAGTGCTAGAGAGGGTCTAGCGGGGAGGAATGAGCAGTTCTTC. J is TRBJ2-1 and V is TRBV20-1, with TRBD2 matching over 9 bases. CDR3 length equals 15 residues. With V trimmed by 0 bases and J by 7 bases, 7 bases remained unmatched. Per germline, CDR1 DFQATT and CDR2 SNEGSKA (reference sequence).

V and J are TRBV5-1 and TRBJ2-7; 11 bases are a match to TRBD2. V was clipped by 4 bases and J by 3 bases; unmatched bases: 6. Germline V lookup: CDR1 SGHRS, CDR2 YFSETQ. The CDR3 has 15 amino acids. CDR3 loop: CASSAGTSGYYEQYF. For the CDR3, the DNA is TGCGCCAGCAGCGCCGGGACTAGCGGTTACTACGAGCAGTACTTC.

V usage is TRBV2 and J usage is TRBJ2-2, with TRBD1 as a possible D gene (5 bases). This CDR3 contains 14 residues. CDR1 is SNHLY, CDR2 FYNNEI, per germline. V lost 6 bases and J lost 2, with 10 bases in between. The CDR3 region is CASRKGSNTGELFF. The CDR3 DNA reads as TGTGCCAGCAGAAAGGGGTCTAACACCGGGGAGCTGTTTTTT.

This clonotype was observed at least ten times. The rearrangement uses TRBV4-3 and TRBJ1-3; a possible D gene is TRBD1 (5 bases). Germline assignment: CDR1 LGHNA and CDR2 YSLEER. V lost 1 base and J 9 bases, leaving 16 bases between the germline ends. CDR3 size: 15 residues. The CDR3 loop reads CASSQVPGSYGTIYF. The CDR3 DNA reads TGCGCCAGCAGCCAAGTCCCAGGGTCGTATGGCACCATATATTTT.

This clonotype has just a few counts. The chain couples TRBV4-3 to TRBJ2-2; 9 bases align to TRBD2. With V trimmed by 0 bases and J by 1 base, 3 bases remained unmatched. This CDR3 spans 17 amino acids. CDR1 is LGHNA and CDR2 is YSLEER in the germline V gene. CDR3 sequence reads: CASSQDPSGVNTGELFF. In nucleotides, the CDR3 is TGCGCCAGCAGCCAAGATCCTAGCGGGGTGAACACCGGGGAGCTGTTTTTT.

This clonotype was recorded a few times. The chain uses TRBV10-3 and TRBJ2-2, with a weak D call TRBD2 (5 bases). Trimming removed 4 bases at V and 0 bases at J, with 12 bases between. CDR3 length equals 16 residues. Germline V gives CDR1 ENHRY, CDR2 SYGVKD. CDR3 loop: CAISGIGGSNTGELFF. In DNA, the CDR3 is TGTGCCATCAGTGGCATAGGAGGTTCGAACACCGGGGAGCTGTTTTTT.

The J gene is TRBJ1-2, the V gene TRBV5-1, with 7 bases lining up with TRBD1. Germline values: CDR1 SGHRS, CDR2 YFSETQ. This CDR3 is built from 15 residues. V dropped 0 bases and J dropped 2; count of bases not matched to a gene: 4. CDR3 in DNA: TGCGCCAGCAGCTTGGCTTGGACAGGAAACTATGGCTACACCTTC. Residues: CASSLAWTGNYGYTF.

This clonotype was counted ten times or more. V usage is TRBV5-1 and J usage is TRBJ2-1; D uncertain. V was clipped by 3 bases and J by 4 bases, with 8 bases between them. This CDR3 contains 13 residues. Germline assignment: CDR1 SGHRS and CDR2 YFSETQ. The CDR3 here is CASSSQLYNEQFF. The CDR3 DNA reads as TGCGCCAGCAGCTCCCAACTTTACAATGAGCAGTTCTTC.

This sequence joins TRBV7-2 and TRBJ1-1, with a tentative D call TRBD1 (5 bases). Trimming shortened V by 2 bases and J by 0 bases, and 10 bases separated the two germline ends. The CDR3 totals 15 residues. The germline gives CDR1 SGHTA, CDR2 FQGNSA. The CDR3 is CASSLTRGVNTEAFF. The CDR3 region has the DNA TGTGCCAGCAGCTTAACAAGGGGTGTGAACACTGAAGCTTTCTTT.

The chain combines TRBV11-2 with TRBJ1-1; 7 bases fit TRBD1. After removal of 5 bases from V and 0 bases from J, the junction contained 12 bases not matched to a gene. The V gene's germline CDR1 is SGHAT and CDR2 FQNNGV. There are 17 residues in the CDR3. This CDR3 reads CASSPLSPGQLNTEAFF. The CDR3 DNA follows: TGTGCCAGCAGCCCGTTGTCTCCGGGACAGTTGAACACTGAAGCTTTCTTT. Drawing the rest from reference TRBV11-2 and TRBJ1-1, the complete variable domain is EAGVAQSPRYKIIEKRQSVAFWCNPISGHATLYWYQQILGQGPKLLIQFQNNGVVDDSQLPKDRFSAERLKGVDSTLKIQPAKLEDSAVYLCASSPLSPGQLNTEAFFGQGTRLTVV.

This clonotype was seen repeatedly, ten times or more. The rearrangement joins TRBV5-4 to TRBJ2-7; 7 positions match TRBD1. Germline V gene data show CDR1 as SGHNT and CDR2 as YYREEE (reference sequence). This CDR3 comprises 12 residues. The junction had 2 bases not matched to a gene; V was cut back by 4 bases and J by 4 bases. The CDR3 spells CASSKQGYEQYF. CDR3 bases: TGTGCCAGCAGCAAACAGGGGTACGAGCAGTACTTC.

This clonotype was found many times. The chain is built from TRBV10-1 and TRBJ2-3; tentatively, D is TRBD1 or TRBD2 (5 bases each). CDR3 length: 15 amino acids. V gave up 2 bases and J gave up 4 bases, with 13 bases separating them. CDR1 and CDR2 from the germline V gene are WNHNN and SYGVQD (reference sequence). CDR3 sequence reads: CASSENPGRSDTQYF. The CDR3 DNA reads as TGCGCCAGCAGTGAGAACCCAGGGAGATCAGATACGCAGTATTTT.

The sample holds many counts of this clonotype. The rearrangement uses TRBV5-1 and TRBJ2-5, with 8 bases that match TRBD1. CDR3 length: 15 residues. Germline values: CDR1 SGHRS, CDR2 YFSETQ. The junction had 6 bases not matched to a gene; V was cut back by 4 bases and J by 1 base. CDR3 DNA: TGCGCCAGCAGCACCGGAACAGGGGGCCAAGAGACCCAGTACTTC. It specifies CASSTGTGGQETQYF.

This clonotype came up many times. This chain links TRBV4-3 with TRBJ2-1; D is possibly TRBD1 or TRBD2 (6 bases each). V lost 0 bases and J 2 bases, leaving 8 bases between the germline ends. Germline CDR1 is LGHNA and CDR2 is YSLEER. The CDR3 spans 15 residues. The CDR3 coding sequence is TGCGCCAGCAGCCAAGACGGGGGCCCCTACAATGAGCAGTTCTTC. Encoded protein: CASSQDGGPYNEQFF.